This TCR beta chain emerged from a study of blood T cell repertoires in COVID-19 (dated by TCRdb to about 2020). Background for the entire study: Collaborator samples came from the United States, Italy and Spain and covered acute and convalescent phases of COVID-19. The samples were drawn from the first 160 participants of the ongoing ImmuneRACE study and from under 1,500 subjects provided by 6 global collaborators. The repertoires were released in a freely available public database meant as a resource for research on the immune response to SARS-CoV-2. Deeply sampled blood TCRbeta repertoires from subjects exposed to, actively infected with, or recovered from COVID-19 were included in the dataset. A de-identified subject ID, COVID-19 status, age in years and sex were almost always included in the sample metadata. Where HLA class I and class II types were available, the types were taken from metadata supplied by the sample provider, not from assay-based typing. The prospective study material was composed of cDNA or gDNA derived from T cells, B-cell-depleted T cells, or PBMCs. The paper as a whole reports these results and caveats: The amount of clinical and demographic metadata varied by source and participant and was provided uncurated.

The immunoSEQ Assay, a bias-controlled multiplex PCR, was used to amplify TCRbeta CDR3 regions from genomic DNA. In the paper's pipeline: The number of nucleated cells in each sample was estimated from the amplification of reference gene primers within the assay. Sequence reads were collapsed and filtered to measure the absolute abundance of every unique TCRbeta CDR3 rearrangement. For each sample, productive Simpson clonality was calculated as the square root of Simpson's diversity index over productive rearrangements. TCRdb provides this immuneACCESS table in a form limited to in-frame rearrangements. Some clones are lacking; in checked studies, under half of them reflect an unresolved V gene, and why the rest are absent is not known. The V and J calls and the clone size are those of that table, but D and trimming were determined from the DNA. The sample table shows around 190,000 clones, and 76% are seen once. The ten largest clones add up to roughly 17% of the sample.

This clone was seen a few times. The antigen it binds to is not known. Base qualities are not recorded, but no much larger clone differs from it by a single base. The junction shows trimming of 5 bases on V and 5 bases on J, and the gene matches do not reach 14 bases of it. According to the germline V gene (reference sequence), CDR1 reads LNHDA and CDR2 reads SQIVND. From the cysteine up to the phenylalanine, the CDR3 has a length of 16 residues. CDR3 DNA only is kept here, 48 bases in frame from base 1. Participants in the prospective study were enrolled through a virtual design, were aged roughly 18 to 100 years, and lived in 24 United States geographic areas. In the prospective study, participants were assigned to cohorts based on the clinical history participants reported in a screening survey and a study questionnaire. Mobile phlebotomists in the prospective study collected whole blood, serum and a nasopharyngeal or oropharyngeal swab from every participant. Prospective study participants could optionally give additional blood draws and questionnaires over a roughly 2-month period. Before DNA extraction, prospective study blood samples were shipped either frozen or at room temperature.

This receptor chain uses TRBV19 and TRBJ1-1; 7 nucleotides in the junction match TRBD1. Sequenced: PBMCs or T cells enriched from blood (not recorded which). This receptor was identified in a woman aged 50 to 60 with acute COVID-19. The nucleotide sequence is TGTGCCAGTAGTCCCCCACCATCTTTCAGGGGGACTGAAGCTTTCTTT. It encodes CASSPPPSFRGTEAFF.